This T cell receptor beta chain comes out of a study of T cells after yellow fever vaccination. Findings and limits, study-wide: Abundant contaminating clonotypes from the bulk population could appear in FACS-sorted repertoires. On re-exposure, the response was weaker but peaked faster, at day 5 versus 15. It was a small share of clonotypes that appeared in both CD4 and CD8 compartments.

Notes on this clonotype: Antigen unknown.

TCRdb called the 5' RACE reads again in MiXCR, with one record for every CDR3 protein. This table holds about 630,000 distinct CDR3 sequences, around an eighth found once. The CDR3 contains 18 residues. J gave up 7 bases and V 7 bases, and 21 bases lay outside the gene matches. Germline V lookup: CDR1 MNHEY, CDR2 SMNVEV (reference sequence). The chain joins TRBV27 to TRBJ1-5; 8 bases line up with TRBD1. This TCR was sampled from a man aged 25 to 40 who received the YFV17D yellow fever vaccine. Sequenced material: PBMCs, taken on the day of the yellow fever booster vaccination. CDR3 nucleotide sequence: TGTGCCAGCACCCACCTTAGGGGCAGGGGGCTCCTACACCAGCCCCAGCATTTT. As protein: CASTHLRGRGLLHQPQHF.